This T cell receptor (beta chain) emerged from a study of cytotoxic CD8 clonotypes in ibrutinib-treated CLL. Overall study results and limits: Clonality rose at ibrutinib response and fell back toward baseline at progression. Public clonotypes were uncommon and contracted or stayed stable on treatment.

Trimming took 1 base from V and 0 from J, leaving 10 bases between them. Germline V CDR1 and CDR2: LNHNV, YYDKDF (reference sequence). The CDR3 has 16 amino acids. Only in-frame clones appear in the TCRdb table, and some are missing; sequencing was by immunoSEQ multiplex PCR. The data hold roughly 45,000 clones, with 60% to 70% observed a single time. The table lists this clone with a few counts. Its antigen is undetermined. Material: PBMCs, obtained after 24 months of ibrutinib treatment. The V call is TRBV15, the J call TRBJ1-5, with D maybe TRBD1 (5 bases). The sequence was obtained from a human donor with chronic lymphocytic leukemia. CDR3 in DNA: TGTGCCACCAGCAGAGCGGTTGGGGGTAGCAATCAGCCCCAGCATTTT. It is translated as CATSRAVGGSNQPQHF.